These 19 T cell receptor beta chains share one sample of origin, sequenced in a study of OX40 agonist ivuxolimab in advanced cancers. The method was the immunoSEQ multiplex PCR assay. TCRdb obtained this table from immuneACCESS and retained in-frame rearrangements with V and J assigned. These tables miss some clones; where compared with another copy, unresolved V genes account for less than half of the shortfall, and the remainder is unexplained. For this sample there are around 70,000 clones; roughly 82% appear just once. The biggest ten clones account for about 1% of the sample. Sequences were derived from CD4+ or CD8+ T cells sorted from blood, sampled in a trial of the OX40 agonist ivuxolimab. The origin of the receptors is an adult with an advanced solid tumor such as melanoma, head and neck, liver or kidney cancer.

The chain has TRBV19 and TRBJ1-5; D unresolved. CDR1 is LNHDA, CDR2 SQIVND, per germline (reference sequence). The CDR3 extends over 12 amino acids. V was clipped by 5 bases and J by 2 bases, with 4 bases between them. CDR3 bases: TGTGCCAGTAGTCTCGGCAATCAGCCCCAGCATTTT. Its protein product is CASSLGNQPQHF. Complete variable domain (other parts from reference TRBV19 and TRBJ1-5): DGGITQSPKYLFRKEGQNVTLSCEQNLNHDAMYWYRQDPGQGLRLIYYSQIVNDFQKGDIAEGYSVSREKKESFPLTVTSAQKNPTAFYLCASSLGNQPQHFGDGTRLSIL.

This chain links TRBV27 with TRBJ1-4; possibly TRBD1 for D (6 bases). Trimming removed 5 bases at V and 8 bases at J, with 27 bases between. Germline-derived CDR1 and CDR2 are MNHEY and SMNVEV (reference sequence). The CDR3 consists of 18 residues. DNA for the CDR3: TGTGCCAGCAGTCAGATAGGTTTGGGGGGCAGCTCGGGAGAAAAACTGTTTTTT. Protein: CASSQIGLGGSSGEKLFF.

This sequence joins TRBV27 and TRBJ2-7; D gene unclear. The CDR3 is 12 residues long. The germline gives CDR1 MNHEY, CDR2 SMNVEV (reference sequence). Trimming cost V 6 bases and J 5 bases, with 11 bases left between them. The CDR3 spells CASSRTSHEQYF. DNA of the CDR3: TGTGCCAGCAGCCGAACGTCCCACGAGCAGTACTTC.

The sample holds a few counts of this clone. The chain couples TRBV5-5 to TRBJ1-2; D unresolved. The germline CDR1 and CDR2 sequences are SGHKS and YYEKEE (reference sequence). Trimming cost V 0 bases and J 7 bases, with 13 bases left between them. This CDR3 contains 14 residues. The CDR3 is CASSLDLADRGYTF. CDR3 coding DNA: TGTGCCAGCAGCTTGGATTTGGCAGATCGTGGCTACACCTTC.

The chain employs TRBV25-1 and TRBJ2-2, with unresolved D. V shed 8 bases and J shed 0 bases, with 10 bases lying between them. The CDR3 contains 14 residues. Germline V gene sequence: CDR1 MGHDK, CDR2 SYGVNS. CDR3 residues: CASGPTTNTGELFF. CDR3 bases: TGTGCCAGCGGTCCAACAACGAACACCGGGGAGCTGTTTTTT.

The rearrangement joins TRBV7-2 to TRBJ2-3; D remains ambiguous. The CDR3 covers 16 residues. Germline loops: CDR1 SGHTA, CDR2 FQGNSA. V shed 6 bases and J shed 2 bases, with 18 bases lying between them. The CDR3: CASSPRRPPFTDTQYF. CDR3 bases: TGTGCCAGCAGTCCTCGACGGCCCCCGTTCACAGATACGCAGTATTTT.

The rearrangement uses TRBV6-5 and TRBJ2-3; 9 bases align to TRBD1. Germline values: CDR1 MNHEY, CDR2 SVGAGI. V lost 6 bases, J lost 5 bases, and 6 bases stayed unmatched. The length of the CDR3 is 14 residues. The CDR3 loop reads CASRPGQGVDTQYF. In DNA, the CDR3 is TGTGCCAGCAGACCGGGACAGGGAGTAGATACGCAGTATTTT.

The chain carries TRBV6-1 and TRBJ1-5; D gene unclear. The ends were cut back, 8 bases at V and 7 bases at J, with 6 bases in the middle. This CDR3 comprises 10 residues. Per germline, CDR1 MNHNS and CDR2 SASEGT. The CDR3 DNA reads as TGTGCCAGCGGTCGGCAGCCCCAGCATTTT. Residues: CASGRQPQHF.

V and J are TRBV4-3 and TRBJ2-1; 12 positions match TRBD2. Germline lookup yields CDR1 LGHNA and CDR2 YSLEER. V lost 3 bases, J lost 0 bases, and 9 bases stayed unmatched. The CDR3 is 19 residues long. Here the CDR3 DNA reads TGCGCCAGCAGCCAGGCGACTAGCGGGGGTTATAGCTCCTACAATGAGCAGTTCTTC. Amino acids: CASSQATSGGYSSYNEQFF.

V usage is TRBV7-8 and J usage is TRBJ1-3, with a tentative D call TRBD1 (6 bases). V was shortened by 2 bases and J by 0 bases, with 14 bases between the two germline ends. Per germline, CDR1 SGHVS and CDR2 FQNEAQ. This CDR3 comprises 17 residues. CDR3 loop: CASSLRGGPLSGNTIYF. The CDR3 coding sequence is TGTGCCAGCAGCTTAAGAGGGGGACCGCTCTCTGGAAACACCATATATTTT.

V and J are TRBV4-1 and TRBJ1-4; D call uncertain. V lost 0 bases to trimming and J lost 14 bases, with 16 bases between them. The CDR3 totals 14 residues. The germline CDR1 and CDR2 sequences are MGHRA and YSYEKL. CDR3 residues: CASSQDFPGRRLFF. The CDR3 nucleotides are TGCGCCAGCAGCCAAGATTTTCCCGGCAGGCGCCTGTTTTTT.

This clone was detected only once. The chain combines TRBV7-8 with TRBJ2-3; tentative D call: TRBD2 (6 bases). V dropped 2 bases and J dropped 5 bases, with 14 bases sitting between them. Germline values: CDR1 SGHVS, CDR2 FQNEAQ. The CDR3 has 15 residues. The CDR3 nucleotides read TGTGCCAGCAGCTTAAGACGGGCGGGAAGAGATACGCAGTATTTT. It yields the protein CASSLRRAGRDTQYF.

Turning to this clone: One junction end does not reproduce the germline sequence, and a read error may be involved. The V and J genes are TRBV5-1 and TRBJ2-7; no clear D. The CDR3 has 14 amino acids. Germline loops: CDR1 SGHRS, CDR2 YFSETQ. CDR3 amino acids: CASSFGGSYYEQYF. The CDR3 DNA reads as TGTGCCAGCAGCTTCGGCGGATCGTACTACGAGCAGTACTTC.

The CDR3 region has the DNA TGTGCCAGCAGCTTGGCGGCGGGGGGGCCGGGCAATGAGCAGTTCTTC. Residues: CASSLAAGGPGNEQFF. The gene calls are TRBV5-4 and TRBJ2-1, with 9 bases matching TRBD2. Germline-derived CDR1 and CDR2 are SGHNT and YYREEE (reference sequence). J was trimmed by 6 bases and V by 0 bases; bases with no gene match: 7. This CDR3 contains 16 residues.

This chain links TRBV11-2 with TRBJ1-3; D possibly corresponds to TRBD1 (6 bases). V lost 7 bases, J lost 11 bases, and 21 bases lay in between. The CDR3 runs to 14 residues. Germline V gene data show CDR1 as SGHAT and CDR2 as FQNNGV. This CDR3 is CASNPLEGGGPIYF. The CDR3 bases are TGTGCCAGCAACCCCCTTGAGGGGGGGGGCCCCATATATTTT.

The chain uses TRBV2 and TRBJ1-2; the D gene is possibly TRBD1 (5 bases). V was clipped by 0 bases and J by 2 bases, with 10 bases between them. Germline CDR1 and CDR2: SNHLY and FYNNEI. The CDR3 has 15 residues. CDR3 loop: CASSEASGRNYGYTF. The CDR3 DNA follows: TGTGCCAGCAGTGAAGCCTCGGGACGGAACTATGGCTACACCTTC.

The count of this clone is one. The J gene is TRBJ1-2, the V gene TRBV5-1, with TRBD1 identical over 7 bases. CDR1 and CDR2 (germline): SGHRS, YFSETQ. V trimming: 0 bases; J trimming: 5 bases; junction bases outside the gene matches: 4. The CDR3 extends over 14 amino acids. CDR3 coding DNA: TGCGCCAGCAGCTTGGAGGGGGCGCTTTATGGCTACACCTTC. As protein: CASSLEGALYGYTF.

This clone is a singleton in its sample. The rearrangement joins TRBV19 to TRBJ1-2, with D unclear. CDR1 is LNHDA and CDR2 is SQIVND in the germline V gene (reference sequence). This CDR3 spans 17 amino acids. Trimming stripped 7 bases from V and 0 bases from J, with 21 bases between. CDR3 sequence (DNA): TGTGCCAGTACCATGGGAGCACTCAACTCGGCTAACTATGGCTACACCTTC. This codes for CASTMGALNSANYGYTF.

The chain uses TRBV19 and TRBJ1-5; 8 nucleotides match TRBD1. The J segment lost 2 bases and the V segment lost 5 bases, leaving 11 bases of the junction unmatched. The CDR3 contains 17 residues. Germline values: CDR1 LNHDA, CDR2 SQIVND (reference sequence). In DNA, the CDR3 is TGTGCCAGTAGTCCCGTGGGGACAGGTTTGGGCAATCAGCCCCAGCATTTT. It specifies CASSPVGTGLGNQPQHF.